This is a list of T cell receptor beta chains from one sample in a study of T cell repertoires in cytomegalovirus infection. TCRdb passed the reads through MiXCR, listing each CDR3 protein once. The table lists 65,000 to 85,000 distinct CDR3 sequences, about 26% of them singletons, with about 60% in the top ten. For these TCRs, the target antigens are not known. The starting material was CD8+ T cells from cultured PBMCs, obtained from culture after CMV antigen stimulation. The source is a human donor in good health (CMV status not recorded). Some clones in this sample may be carry-over from other donors' samples. Each CDR3 is given with its conserved first and last residue. Each record gives: D gene, V gene, clone size, J gene, CDR3 protein, CDR3 DNA. The D gene is left open where the match is weak. Rows may omit the clone size; those that give it use once, few, many or a size class.

d_gene: NA; v_gene: TRBV30; abundance: many; j_gene: TRBJ1-5; CDR3aa: CAWSPGPGQPQHF; CDR3nt: TGTGCCTGGAGTCCGGGACCCGGTCAGCCCCAGCATTTT
d_gene: NA; v_gene: TRBV6-1; abundance: NA; j_gene: TRBJ2-1; CDR3aa: CALNPGIYYNEQFF; CDR3nt: TGTGCCCTTAACCCGGGGATATACTACAATGAGCAGTTCTTC
d_gene: NA; v_gene: TRBV6-4; abundance: few; j_gene: TRBJ2-6; CDR3aa: CASSEWSGANVLTF; CDR3nt: TGTGCCAGCAGTGAGTGGTCTGGGGCCAACGTCCTGACTTTC
d_gene: NA; v_gene: TRBV6-1; abundance: NA; j_gene: TRBJ1-1; CDR3aa: CASSTHPDVGNTEAFF; CDR3nt: TGTGCCAGCAGTACCCACCCAGACGTGGGGAACACTGAAGCTTTCTTT
d_gene: NA; v_gene: TRBV11-2; abundance: NA; j_gene: TRBJ1-1; CDR3aa: CASSPGKAEAFF; CDR3nt: TGTGCCAGCAGCCCCGGGAAGGCTGAAGCTTTCTTT
d_gene: TRBD1; v_gene: TRBV4-1; abundance: few; j_gene: TRBJ1-6; CDR3aa: CASSQDHGPGGRSSPLHF; CDR3nt: TGCGCCAGCAGCCAAGATCATGGGCCAGGGGGACGGAGTTCACCCCTCCACTTT
d_gene: NA; v_gene: TRBV7-8; abundance: many; j_gene: TRBJ2-1; CDR3aa: CASSFPGGSSYNEQFF; CDR3nt: TGTGCCAGCAGCTTTCCCGGGGGTAGCTCCTACAATGAGCAGTTCTTC
d_gene: TRBD1; v_gene: TRBV7-9; abundance: few; j_gene: TRBJ2-3; CDR3aa: CASSEAQGAQDTQYF; CDR3nt: TGTGCCAGCAGCGAAGCCCAGGGGGCTCAAGATACGCAGTATTTT
d_gene: TRBD1; v_gene: TRBV19; abundance: once; j_gene: TRBJ1-5; CDR3aa: CASSARQGGNQPQHF; CDR3nt: TGTGCCAGTAGCGCAAGACAGGGAGGCAATCAGCCCCAGCATTTT
d_gene: NA; v_gene: TRBV12-3/TRBV12-4; abundance: many; j_gene: TRBJ2-7; CDR3aa: CASSFGTSYEQYF; CDR3nt: TGTGCCAGCAGTTTTGGCACCTCCTACGAGCAGTACTTC
d_gene: NA; v_gene: TRBV5-4; abundance: NA; j_gene: TRBJ1-1; CDR3aa: CASPEGEDEAFF; CDR3nt: TGTGCCAGCCCTGAGGGAGAGGATGAAGCTTTCTTT
d_gene: NA; v_gene: TRBV7-7; abundance: many; j_gene: TRBJ2-1; CDR3aa: CASSPEAGKGIYNEQFF; CDR3nt: TGTGCTAGCAGCCCCGAAGCAGGGAAAGGGATCTACAATGAGCAGTTCTTC
d_gene: NA; v_gene: TRBV19; abundance: NA; j_gene: TRBJ2-7; CDR3aa: CASSAGWGSYEQYF; CDR3nt: TGTGCCAGTAGCGCAGGGTGGGGCTCCTACGAGCAGTACTTC
d_gene: NA; v_gene: TRBV12-3/TRBV12-4; abundance: NA; j_gene: TRBJ2-3; CDR3aa: CASSLVTYDTQYF; CDR3nt: TGTGCCAGCAGTTTAGTAACCTATGATACGCAGTATTTT
d_gene: TRBD2; v_gene: TRBV11-3; abundance: once; j_gene: TRBJ2-3; CDR3aa: CASTRWGGGAGRQTDTQYF; CDR3nt: TGTGCCAGCACCAGGTGGGGCGGAGGAGCGGGGAGGCAGACAGATACGCAGTATTTT
d_gene: NA; v_gene: TRBV6-2/TRBV6-3; abundance: few; j_gene: TRBJ2-2; CDR3aa: CASSHYRANTGELFF; CDR3nt: TGTGCCAGCAGCCACTACAGGGCGAACACCGGGGAGCTGTTTTTT